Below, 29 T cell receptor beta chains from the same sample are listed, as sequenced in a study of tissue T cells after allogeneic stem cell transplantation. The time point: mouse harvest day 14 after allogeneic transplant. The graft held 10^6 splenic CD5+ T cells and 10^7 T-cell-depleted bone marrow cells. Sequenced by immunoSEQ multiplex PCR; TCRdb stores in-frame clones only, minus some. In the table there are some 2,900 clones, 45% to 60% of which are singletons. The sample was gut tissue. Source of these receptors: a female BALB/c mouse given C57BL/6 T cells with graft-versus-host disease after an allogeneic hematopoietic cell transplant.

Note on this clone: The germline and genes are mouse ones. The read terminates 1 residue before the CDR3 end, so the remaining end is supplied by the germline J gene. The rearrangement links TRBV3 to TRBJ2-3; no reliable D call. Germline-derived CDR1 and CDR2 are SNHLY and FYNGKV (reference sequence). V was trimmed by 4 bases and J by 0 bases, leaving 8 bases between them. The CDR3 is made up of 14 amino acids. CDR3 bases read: TGTGCCAGCAGCTCGCGACAAAGTGCAGAAACGCTGTAT. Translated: CASSSRQSAETLY. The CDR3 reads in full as CASSSRQSAETLYF.

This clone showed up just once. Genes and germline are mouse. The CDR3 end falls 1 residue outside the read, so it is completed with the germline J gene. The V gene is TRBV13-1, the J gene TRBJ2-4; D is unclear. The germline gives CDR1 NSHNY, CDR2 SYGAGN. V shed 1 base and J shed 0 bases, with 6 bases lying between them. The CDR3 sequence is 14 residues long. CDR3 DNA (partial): TGTGCCAGCAGTGATATTGGTAGTCAAAACACCTTGTAC. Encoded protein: CASSDIGSQNTLY. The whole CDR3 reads CASSDIGSQNTLYF.

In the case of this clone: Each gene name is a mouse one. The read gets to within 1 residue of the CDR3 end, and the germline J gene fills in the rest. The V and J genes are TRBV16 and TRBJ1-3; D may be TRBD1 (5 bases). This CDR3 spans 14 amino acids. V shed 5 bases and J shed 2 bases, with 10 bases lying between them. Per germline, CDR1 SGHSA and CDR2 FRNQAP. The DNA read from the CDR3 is TGTGCAAGCAGCCGAGGAGGGGCTGGAAATACGCTCTAT. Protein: CASSRGGAGNTLY. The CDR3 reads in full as CASSRGGAGNTLYF.

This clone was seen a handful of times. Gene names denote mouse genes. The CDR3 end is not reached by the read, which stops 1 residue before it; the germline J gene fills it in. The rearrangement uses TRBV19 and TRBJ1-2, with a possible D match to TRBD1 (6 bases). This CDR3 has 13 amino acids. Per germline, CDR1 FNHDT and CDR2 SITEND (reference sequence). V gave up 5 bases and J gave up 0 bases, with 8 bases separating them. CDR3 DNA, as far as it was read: TGTGCCAGCAGCTACAGGGCAAACTCCGACTACACC. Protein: CASSYRANSDYT. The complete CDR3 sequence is CASSYRANSDYTF.

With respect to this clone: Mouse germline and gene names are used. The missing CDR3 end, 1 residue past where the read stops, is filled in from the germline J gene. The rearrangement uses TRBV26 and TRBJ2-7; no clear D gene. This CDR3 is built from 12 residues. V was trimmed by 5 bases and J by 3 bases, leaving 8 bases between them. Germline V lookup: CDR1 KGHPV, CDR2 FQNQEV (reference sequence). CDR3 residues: CASSDAIYEQYF. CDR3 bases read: TGTGCCAGCAGTGATGCGATCTATGAACAGTAC.

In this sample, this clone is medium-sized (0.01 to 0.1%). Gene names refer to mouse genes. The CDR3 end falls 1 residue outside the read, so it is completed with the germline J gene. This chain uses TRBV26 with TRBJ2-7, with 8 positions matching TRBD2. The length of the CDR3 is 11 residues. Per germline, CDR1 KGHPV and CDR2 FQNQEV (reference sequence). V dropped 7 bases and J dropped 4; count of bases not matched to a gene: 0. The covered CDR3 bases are TGTGCCAGCATGGGGGGGTATGAACAGTAC. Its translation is CASMGGYEQY. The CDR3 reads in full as CASMGGYEQYF. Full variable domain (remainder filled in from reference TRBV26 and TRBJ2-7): NSKVIQTPRYLVKGQGQKAKMRCIPEKGHPVVFWYQQNKNNEFKFLINFQNQEVLQQIDMTEKRFSAECPSNSPCSLEIQSSEAGDSALYLCASMGGYEQYFGPGTRLTVL.

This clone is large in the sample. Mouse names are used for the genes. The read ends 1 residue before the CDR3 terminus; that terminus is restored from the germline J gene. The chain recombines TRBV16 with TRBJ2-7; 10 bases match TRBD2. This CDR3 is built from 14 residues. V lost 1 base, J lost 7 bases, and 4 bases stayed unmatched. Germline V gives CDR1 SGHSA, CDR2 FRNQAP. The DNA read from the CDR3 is TGTGCAAGCAGCTTAGTTCTGGGGGGGCGCGAACAGTAC. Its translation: CASSLVLGGREQY. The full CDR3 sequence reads CASSLVLGGREQYF. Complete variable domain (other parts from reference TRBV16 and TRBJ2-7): NAGVIQTPRHKVTGKGQEATLWCEPISGHSAVFWYRQTIVQGLEFLTYFRNQAPIDDSGMPKERFSAQMPNQSHSTLKIQSTQPQDSAVYLCASSLVLGGREQYFGPGTRLTVL.

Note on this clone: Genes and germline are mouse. The part of the CDR3 DNA that was read is TGTGCCAGCAGCTTAGTTTGGGGGGCAAACTCCGACTACACC. Translated: CASSLVWGANSDYT. The full CDR3 reads CASSLVWGANSDYTF. V gene TRBV3 combines with J gene TRBJ1-2; D may be TRBD1 (5 bases). The observed sequence ends 1 residue before the CDR3 terminus, with the missing tail filled in from the germline J gene. The CDR3 spans 15 residues. Looked up from germline, CDR1 is SNHLY and CDR2 is FYNGKV (reference sequence). Trimming left V 1 base short and J 0 bases short, with 9 bases between.

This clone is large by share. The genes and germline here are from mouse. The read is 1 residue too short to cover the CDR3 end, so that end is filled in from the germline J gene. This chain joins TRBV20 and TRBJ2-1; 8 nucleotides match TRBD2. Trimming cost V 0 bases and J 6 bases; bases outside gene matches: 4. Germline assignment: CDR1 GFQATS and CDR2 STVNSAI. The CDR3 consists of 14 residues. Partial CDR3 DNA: TGTGGTGCTAGGGACTGGGGGGAAATTGCTGAGCAGTTC. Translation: CGARDWGEIAEQF. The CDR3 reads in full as CGARDWGEIAEQFF.

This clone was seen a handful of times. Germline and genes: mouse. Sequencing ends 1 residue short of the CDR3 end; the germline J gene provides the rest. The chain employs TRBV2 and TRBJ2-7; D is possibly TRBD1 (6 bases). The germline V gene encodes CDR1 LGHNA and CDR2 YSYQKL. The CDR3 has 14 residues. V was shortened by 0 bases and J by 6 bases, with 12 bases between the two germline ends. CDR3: CASSQDQGLGEQYF. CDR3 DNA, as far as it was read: TGTGCCAGCAGCCAAGATCAGGGGCTTGGTGAACAGTAC.

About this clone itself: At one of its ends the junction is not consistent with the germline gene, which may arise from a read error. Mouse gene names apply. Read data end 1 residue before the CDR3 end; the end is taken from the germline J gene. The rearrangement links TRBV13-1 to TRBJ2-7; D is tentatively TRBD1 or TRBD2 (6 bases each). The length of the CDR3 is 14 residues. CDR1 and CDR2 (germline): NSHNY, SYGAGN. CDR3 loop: CASGDAGAGVEQYF. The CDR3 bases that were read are TGTGCCAGCGGTGATGCGGGGGCGGGGGTTGAACAGTAC.

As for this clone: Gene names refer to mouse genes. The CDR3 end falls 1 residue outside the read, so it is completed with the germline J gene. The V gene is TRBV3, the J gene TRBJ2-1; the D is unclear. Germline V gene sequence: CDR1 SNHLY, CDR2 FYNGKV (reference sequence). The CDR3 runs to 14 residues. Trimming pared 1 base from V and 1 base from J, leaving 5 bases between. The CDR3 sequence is CASSLGLNYAEQFF. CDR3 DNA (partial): TGTGCCAGCAGCTTAGGTCTGAACTATGCTGAGCAGTTC.

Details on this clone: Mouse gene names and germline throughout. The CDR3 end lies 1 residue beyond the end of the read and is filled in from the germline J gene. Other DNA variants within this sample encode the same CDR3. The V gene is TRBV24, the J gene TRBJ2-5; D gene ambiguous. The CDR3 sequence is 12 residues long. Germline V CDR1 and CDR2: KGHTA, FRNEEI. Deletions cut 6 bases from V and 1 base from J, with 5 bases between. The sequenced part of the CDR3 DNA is TGTGCCAGCAGCCCCCACCAAGACACCCAGTAC. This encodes CASSPHQDTQY. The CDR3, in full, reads CASSPHQDTQYF.

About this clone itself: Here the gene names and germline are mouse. The sequenced part of the CDR3 DNA is TGTGCCAGCAGTATACCGGGACAGGGGAACACCGGGCAGCTCTAC. As protein: CASSIPGQGNTGQLY. The whole CDR3 protein is CASSIPGQGNTGQLYF. The gene calls are TRBV14 and TRBJ2-2, with 10 bases matching TRBD1. The CDR3 end lies 1 residue beyond the end of the read and is filled in from the germline J gene. This CDR3 contains 16 residues. Trimming cost V 4 bases and J 2 bases; bases outside gene matches: 5. Germline loops: CDR1 SGHDT, CDR2 FRDEAV. The full variable domain, its missing parts supplied by reference TRBV14 and TRBJ2-2, is EAGVTQSPRYAVLQEGQAVSFWCDPISGHDTLYWYQQPRDQGPQLLVYFRDEAVIDNSQLPSDRFSAVRPKGTNSTLKIQSAKQGDTATYLCASSIPGQGNTGQLYFGEGSKLTVL.

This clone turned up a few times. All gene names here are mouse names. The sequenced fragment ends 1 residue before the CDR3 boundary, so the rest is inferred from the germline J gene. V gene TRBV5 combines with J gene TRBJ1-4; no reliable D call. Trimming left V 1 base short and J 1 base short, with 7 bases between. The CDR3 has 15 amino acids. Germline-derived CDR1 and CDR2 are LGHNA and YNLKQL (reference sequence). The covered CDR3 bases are TGTGCCAGCAGCCAAGGGACGGATTCCAACGAAAGATTATTT. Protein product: CASSQGTDSNERLF. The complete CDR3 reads CASSQGTDSNERLFF.

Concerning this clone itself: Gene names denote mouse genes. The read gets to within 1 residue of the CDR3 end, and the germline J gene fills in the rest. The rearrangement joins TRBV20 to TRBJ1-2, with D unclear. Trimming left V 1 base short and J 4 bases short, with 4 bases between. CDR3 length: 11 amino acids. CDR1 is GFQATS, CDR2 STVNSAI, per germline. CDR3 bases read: TGTGGTGCTAGGGCGGGCTCCGACTACACC. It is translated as CGARAGSDYT. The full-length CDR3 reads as CGARAGSDYTF.

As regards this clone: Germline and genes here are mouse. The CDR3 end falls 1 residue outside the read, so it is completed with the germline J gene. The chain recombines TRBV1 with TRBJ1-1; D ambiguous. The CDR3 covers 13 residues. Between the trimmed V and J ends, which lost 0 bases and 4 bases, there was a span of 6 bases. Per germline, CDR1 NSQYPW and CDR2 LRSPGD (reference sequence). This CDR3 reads CTCSADLGTEVFF. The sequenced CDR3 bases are TGCACCTGCAGTGCAGATCTCGGCACAGAAGTCTTC.

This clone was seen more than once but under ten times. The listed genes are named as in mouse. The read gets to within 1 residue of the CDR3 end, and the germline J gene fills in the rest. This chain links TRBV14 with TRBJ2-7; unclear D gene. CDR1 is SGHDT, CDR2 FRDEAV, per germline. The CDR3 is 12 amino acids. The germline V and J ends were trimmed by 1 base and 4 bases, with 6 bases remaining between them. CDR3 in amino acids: CASSFGQYEQYF. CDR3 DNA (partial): TGTGCCAGCAGTTTCGGGCAATATGAACAGTAC.

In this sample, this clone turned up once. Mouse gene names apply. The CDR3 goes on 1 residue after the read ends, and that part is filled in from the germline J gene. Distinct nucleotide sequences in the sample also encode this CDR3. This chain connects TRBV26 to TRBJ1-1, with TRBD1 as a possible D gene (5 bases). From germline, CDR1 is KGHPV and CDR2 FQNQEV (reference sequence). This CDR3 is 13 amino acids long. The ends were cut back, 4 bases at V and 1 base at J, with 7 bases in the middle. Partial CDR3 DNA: TGTGCCAGCAGTCCCGGACAAAACACAGAAGTCTTC. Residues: CASSPGQNTEVF. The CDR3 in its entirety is CASSPGQNTEVFF. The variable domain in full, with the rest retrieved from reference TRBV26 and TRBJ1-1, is NSKVIQTPRYLVKGQGQKAKMRCIPEKGHPVVFWYQQNKNNEFKFLINFQNQEVLQQIDMTEKRFSAECPSNSPCSLEIQSSEAGDSALYLCASSPGQNTEVFFGKGTRLTVV.

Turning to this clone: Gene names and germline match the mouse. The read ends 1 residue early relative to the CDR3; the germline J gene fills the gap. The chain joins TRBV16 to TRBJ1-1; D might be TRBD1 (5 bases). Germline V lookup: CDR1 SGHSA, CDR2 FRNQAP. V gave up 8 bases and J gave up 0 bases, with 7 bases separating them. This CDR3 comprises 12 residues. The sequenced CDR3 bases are TGTGCAAGCGGGGGTGCAAACACAGAAGTCTTC. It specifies CASGGANTEVF. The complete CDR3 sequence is CASGGANTEVFF. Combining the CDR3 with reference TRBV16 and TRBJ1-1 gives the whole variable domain NAGVIQTPRHKVTGKGQEATLWCEPISGHSAVFWYRQTIVQGLEFLTYFRNQAPIDDSGMPKERFSAQMPNQSHSTLKIQSTQPQDSAVYLCASGGANTEVFFGKGTRLTVV.

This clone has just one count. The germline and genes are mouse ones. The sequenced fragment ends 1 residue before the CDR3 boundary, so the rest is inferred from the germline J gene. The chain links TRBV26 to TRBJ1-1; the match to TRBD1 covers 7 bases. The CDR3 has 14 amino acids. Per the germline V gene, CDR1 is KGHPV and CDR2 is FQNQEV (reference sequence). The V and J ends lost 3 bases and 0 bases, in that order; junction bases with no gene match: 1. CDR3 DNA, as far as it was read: TGTGCCAGCAGTCTCCAGGGGGCAAACACAGAAGTCTTC. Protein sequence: CASSLQGANTEVF. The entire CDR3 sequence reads CASSLQGANTEVFF.

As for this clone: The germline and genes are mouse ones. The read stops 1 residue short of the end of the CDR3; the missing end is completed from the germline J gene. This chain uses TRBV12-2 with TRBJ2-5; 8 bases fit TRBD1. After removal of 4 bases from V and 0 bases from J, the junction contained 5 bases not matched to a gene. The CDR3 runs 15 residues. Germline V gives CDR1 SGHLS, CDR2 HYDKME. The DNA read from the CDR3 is TGTGCCAGCTCCCCACAGGGGGTTAACCAAGACACCCAGTAC. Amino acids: CASSPQGVNQDTQY. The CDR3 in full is CASSPQGVNQDTQYF.

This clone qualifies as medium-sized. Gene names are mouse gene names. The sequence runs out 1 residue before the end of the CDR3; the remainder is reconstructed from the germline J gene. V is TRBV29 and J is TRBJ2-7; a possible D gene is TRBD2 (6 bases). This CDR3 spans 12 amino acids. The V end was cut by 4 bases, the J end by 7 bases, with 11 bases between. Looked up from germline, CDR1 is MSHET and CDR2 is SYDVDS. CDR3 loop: CASSSLGWEQYF. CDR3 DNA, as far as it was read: TGTGCTAGCAGTTCCCTGGGGTGGGAACAGTAC.

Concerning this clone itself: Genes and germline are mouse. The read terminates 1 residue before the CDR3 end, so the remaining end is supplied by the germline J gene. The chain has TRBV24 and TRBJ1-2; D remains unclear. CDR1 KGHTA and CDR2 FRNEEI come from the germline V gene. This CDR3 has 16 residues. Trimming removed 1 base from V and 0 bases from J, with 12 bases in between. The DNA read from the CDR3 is TGTGCCAGCAGTCTGTTAGACAAGGCCGCAAACTCCGACTACACC. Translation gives CASSLLDKAANSDYT. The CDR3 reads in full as CASSLLDKAANSDYTF.

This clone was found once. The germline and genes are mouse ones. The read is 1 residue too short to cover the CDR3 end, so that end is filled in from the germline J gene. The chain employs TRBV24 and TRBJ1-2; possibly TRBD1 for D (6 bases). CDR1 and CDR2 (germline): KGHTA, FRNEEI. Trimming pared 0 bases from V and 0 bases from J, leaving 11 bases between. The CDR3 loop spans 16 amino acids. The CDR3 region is CASSLYRDKSNSDYTF. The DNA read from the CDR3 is TGTGCCAGCAGTCTGTATAGGGACAAATCAAACTCCGACTACACC.

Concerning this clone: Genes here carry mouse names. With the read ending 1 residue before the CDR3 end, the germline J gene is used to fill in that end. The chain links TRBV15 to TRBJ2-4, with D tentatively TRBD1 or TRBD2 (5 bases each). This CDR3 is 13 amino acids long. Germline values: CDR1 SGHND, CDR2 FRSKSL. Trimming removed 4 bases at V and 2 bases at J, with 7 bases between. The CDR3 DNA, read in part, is TGTGCCAGCAGTTCCGGGACTCAAAACACCTTGTAC. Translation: CASSSGTQNTLY. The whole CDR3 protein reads CASSSGTQNTLYF.

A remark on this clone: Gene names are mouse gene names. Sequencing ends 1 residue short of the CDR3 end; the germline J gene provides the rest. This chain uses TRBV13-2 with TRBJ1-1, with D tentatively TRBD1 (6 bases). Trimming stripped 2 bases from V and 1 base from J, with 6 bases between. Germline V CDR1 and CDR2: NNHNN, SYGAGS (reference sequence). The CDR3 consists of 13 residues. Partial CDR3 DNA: TGTGCCAGCGGTGAACAGGGGAACACAGAAGTCTTC. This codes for CASGEQGNTEVF. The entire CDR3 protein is CASGEQGNTEVFF.

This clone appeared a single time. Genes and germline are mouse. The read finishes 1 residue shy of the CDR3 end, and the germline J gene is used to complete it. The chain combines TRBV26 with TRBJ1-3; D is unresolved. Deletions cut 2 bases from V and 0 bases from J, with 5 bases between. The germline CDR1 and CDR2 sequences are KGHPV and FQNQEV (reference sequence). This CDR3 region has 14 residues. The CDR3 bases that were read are TGTGCCAGCAGTCTGGGAAGTTCTGGAAATACGCTCTAT. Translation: CASSLGSSGNTLY. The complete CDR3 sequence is CASSLGSSGNTLYF.

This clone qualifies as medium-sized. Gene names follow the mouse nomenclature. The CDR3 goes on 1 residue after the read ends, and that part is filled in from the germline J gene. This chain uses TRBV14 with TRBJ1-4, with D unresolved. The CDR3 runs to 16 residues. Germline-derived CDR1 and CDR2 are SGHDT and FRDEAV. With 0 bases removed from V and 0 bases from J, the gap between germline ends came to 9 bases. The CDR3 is CASSFWGKISNERLFF. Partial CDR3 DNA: TGTGCCAGCAGTTTCTGGGGAAAGATTTCCAACGAAAGATTATTT.